A selection of T cell receptor beta chains follows, all from one sample in a study of CD8+ T cells in alopecia areata. Some clones are missing from TCRdb's copy, which holds only in-frame ones; the method was immunoSEQ multiplex PCR. The table includes about 200,000 clones, more than 45% detected once. Here the sequenced sample was CD4+ T cells sorted from blood, taken at week 24, from a patient treated with tofacitinib. The receptors shown here come from a human donor with alopecia areata. CDR3s include the opening cysteine and the closing phenylalanine or tryptophan. The D gene is left open where the match is weak. Only part of the rows carry a size: once, few, many, or a class if the clone is expanded.

.,.,TRBV2,TRBJ2-3,CASITRDATDTQYF,TGTGCCAGCATTACTAGGGACGCGACAGATACGCAGTATTTT
.,.,TRBV9,TRBJ2-3,CASSVGNTDTQYF,TGTGCCAGCAGCGTAGGAAACACAGATACGCAGTATTTT
.,.,TRBV20-1,TRBJ2-3,CSACITQYF,TGCAGTGCTTGTATTACGCAGTATTTT
.,.,TRBV10-3,TRBJ1-6,CAISEGTGGGNSPLHF,TGTGCCATCAGTGAGGGCACCGGAGGGGGTAATTCACCCCTCCACTTT
.,TRBD2,TRBV28,TRBJ2-7,CASSRGGQYF,TGTGCCAGCAGCCGCGGGGGGCAGTACTTC
.,.,TRBV28,TRBJ1-2,CASSLSEYGYTF,TGTGCCAGCAGTTTATCCGAGTATGGCTACACCTTC
once,.,TRBV11-1,TRBJ2-2,CASSSRQQNTGELFF,TGTGCCAGCAGCTCTAGACAGCAGAACACCGGGGAGCTGTTTTTT
.,TRBD1,TRBV7-2,TRBJ2-2,CASSPQTGGSSGELFF,TGTGCCAGCAGCCCTCAGACAGGGGGCAGTTCCGGGGAGCTGTTTTTT
.,.,TRBV25-1,TRBJ2-5,CASSDLDPEETQYF,TGTGCCAGCAGTGATCTGGACCCCGAGGAGACCCAGTACTTC
.,TRBD1,TRBV25-1,TRBJ2-5,CASSEGQGGDETQYF,TGTGCCAGCAGTGAAGGACAGGGAGGTGATGAGACCCAGTACTTC
.,.,TRBV7-9,TRBJ2-7,CASSLDYEQYF,TGTGCCAGCAGCTTAGACTACGAGCAGTACTTC
.,.,TRBV29-1,TRBJ1-2,CSDMAGNGYTF,TGCAGCGATATGGCGGGGAATGGCTACACCTTC
once,.,TRBV7-2,TRBJ2-5,CASSLLASPETQYF,TGTGCCAGCAGCTTACTAGCCTCTCCGGAGACCCAGTACTTC
.,TRBD2,TRBV4-1,TRBJ2-7,CASSRTSSYEQYF,TGCGCCAGCAGCCGGACTAGCTCCTACGAGCAGTACTTC
.,.,TRBV30,TRBJ2-3,CAWSANYGDTQYF,TGTGCCTGGAGTGCTAACTATGGGGATACGCAGTATTTT
.,.,TRBV5-6,TRBJ2-1,CASSLQYNEQFF,TGTGCCAGCAGCTTGCAATACAATGAGCAGTTCTTC
.,.,TRBV7-9,TRBJ1-2,CASSFQGYGYTF,TGTGCCAGCAGCTTCCAGGGGTATGGCTACACCTTC
.,TRBD1,TRBV6-5,TRBJ2-7,CASSYRDSYEQYF,TGTGCCAGCAGTTACCGGGACAGCTACGAGCAGTACTTC
.,.,TRBV7-6,TRBJ2-1,CASSLALGGDEQFF,TGTGCCAGCAGCTTAGCGCTGGGGGGCGATGAGCAGTTCTTC
.,.,TRBV7-2,TRBJ1-2,CASSSQEDGYTF,TGTGCCAGCAGCTCACAGGAGGATGGCTACACCTTC
once,TRBD1,TRBV6-5,TRBJ2-5,CAALDRYRDQETQYF,TGTGCCGCGTTGGACAGGTATAGGGACCAAGAGACCCAGTACTTC
few,.,TRBV7-2,TRBJ2-7,CASSSEVTGLATYEQYF,TGTGCCAGCAGCTCCGAGGTCACGGGCTTGGCAACCTACGAGCAGTACTTC
few,TRBD1,TRBV4-3,TRBJ1-5,CASSHPAKRQGDQPQHF,TGCGCCAGCAGCCACCCCGCCAAGAGACAGGGTGATCAGCCCCAGCATTTT
.,.,TRBV7-2,TRBJ2-3,CASSLVWGTADTQYF,TGTGCCAGCAGCTTAGTCTGGGGCACGGCAGATACGCAGTATTTT
.,.,TRBV6-5,TRBJ2-5,CASRSGGGAKTQYF,TGTGCCAGCAGGTCGGGAGGGGGCGCGAAGACCCAGTACTTC
few,TRBD1,TRBV9,TRBJ2-7,CASSVQPGQGFEQYF,TGTGCCAGCAGCGTCCAACCGGGACAGGGCTTCGAGCAGTACTTC
.,TRBD1,TRBV7-9,TRBJ2-7,CASSLAGSGQGLAEQYF,TGTGCCAGCAGCTTAGCGGGGTCGGGACAGGGGTTGGCCGAGCAGTACTTC
.,.,TRBV18,TRBJ2-2,CASSGASSSTGELFF,TGTGCCAGCTCAGGCGCCTCTAGCTCCACCGGGGAGCTGTTTTTT
.,.,TRBV4-3,TRBJ1-6,CASSQAKQGGNSPLHF,TGCGCCAGCAGCCAAGCCAAACAGGGTGGTAATTCACCCCTCCACTTT
.,TRBD1,TRBV7-7,TRBJ1-2,CASSPPRGLDLYGYTF,TGTGCCAGCAGCCCCCCAAGGGGGCTCGACCTCTATGGCTACACCTTC
few,TRBD2,TRBV29-1,TRBJ2-3,CSVEWVSGVSTDTQYF,TGCAGCGTTGAATGGGTTAGCGGGGTTAGCACAGATACGCAGTATTTT
few,.,TRBV5-1,TRBJ2-1,CASRGGGYNEQFF,TGCGCCAGCCGCGGAGGGGGGTACAATGAGCAGTTCTTC
.,.,TRBV5-6,TRBJ2-7,CASSRGVSYEQYF,TGTGCCAGCAGCCGTGGCGTATCCTACGAGCAGTACTTC
once,.,TRBV7-3,TRBJ2-2,CASSLHKTGTGELFF,TGTGCCAGCAGCTTACATAAAACGGGGACCGGGGAGCTGTTTTTT
.,.,TRBV2,TRBJ1-4,CASRELGEKLFF,TGTGCCAGCAGGGAGCTTGGAGAAAAACTGTTTTTT
.,.,TRBV30,TRBJ2-1,CAWSVLRLGDEQFF,TGTGCCTGGAGTGTCCTCCGGTTGGGGGATGAGCAGTTCTTC
.,.,TRBV7-2,TRBJ1-2,CASSLDGGVYGYTF,TGTGCCAGCAGCTTAGACGGTGGGGTCTATGGCTACACCTTC
.,.,TRBV4-1,TRBJ2-3,CASSQDGEDTQYF,TGCGCCAGCAGCCAAGATGGGGAAGATACGCAGTATTTT
many,TRBD2,TRBV10-3,TRBJ2-7,CAISEPRGASGMYEQYF,TGTGCCATCAGTGAGCCACGGGGGGCTAGCGGGATGTACGAGCAGTACTTC
few,.,TRBV9,TRBJ2-5,CASSSRDNRQETQYF,TGTGCCAGCAGCTCCCGGGACAATCGCCAAGAGACCCAGTACTTC
.,.,TRBV5-1,TRBJ2-2,CASSTGTYTGELFF,TGCGCCAGCAGCACCGGGACTTACACCGGGGAGCTGTTTTTT
.,.,TRBV5-4,TRBJ1-2,CASSLEHQGTGYTF,TGTGCCAGCAGCTTGGAGCACCAGGGAACCGGCTACACCTTC
many,.,TRBV18,TRBJ1-1,CASSPGPALGAETEAFF,TGTGCCAGCTCACCCGGACCTGCTCTGGGCGCCGAAACTGAAGCTTTCTTT
.,.,TRBV7-2,TRBJ2-7,CASSLRPDKDYEQYF,TGTGCCAGCAGCTTACGACCGGACAAAGACTACGAGCAGTACTTC
.,TRBD2,TRBV11-2,TRBJ2-5,CASIVGLAGGGETQYF,TGTGCCAGCATCGTCGGACTAGCGGGAGGGGGAGAGACCCAGTACTTC
.,TRBD2,TRBV29-1,TRBJ2-7,CSAYSGSNLYEQYF,TGCAGCGCATATAGCGGGAGTAACCTCTACGAGCAGTACTTC
.,.,TRBV18,TRBJ1-1,CASSTVFTEAFF,TGTGCCAGCTCAACTGTTTTCACTGAAGCTTTCTTT
.,.,TRBV5-4,TRBJ2-6,CASSQDPSAGANVLTF,TGCGCCAGCAGCCAAGATCCGTCCGCTGGGGCCAACGTCCTGACTTTC
.,.,TRBV6-6,TRBJ2-2,CASSRGWAGELFF,TGTGCCAGCAGTAGAGGGTGGGCCGGGGAGCTGTTTTTT
.,.,TRBV2,TRBJ1-1,CASSVVTRGEAFF,TGTGCCAGCAGTGTGGTCACCCGGGGGGAAGCTTTCTTT
few,TRBD2,TRBV30,TRBJ2-7,CAWSRLAGDSEQYF,TGTGCCTGGAGCCGACTAGCGGGAGACTCCGAGCAGTACTTC
.,TRBD1,TRBV29-1,TRBJ2-2,CSVVWTGIDTGELFF,TGCAGCGTTGTGTGGACAGGGATAGACACCGGGGAGCTGTTTTTT
.,.,TRBV5-4,TRBJ1-2,CASSSTWGGGGYTF,TGTGCCAGCAGCTCAACCTGGGGTGGCGGTGGCTACACCTTC
.,TRBD2,TRBV27,TRBJ2-5,CASSISGRWGETQYF,TGTGCCAGCAGTATCAGCGGGAGATGGGGAGAGACCCAGTACTTC
.,TRBD1,TRBV4-1,TRBJ2-6,CASSQPRGTGGSGANVLTF,TGCGCCAGCAGCCAACCCAGAGGGACAGGGGGCTCAGGGGCCAACGTCCTGACTTTC
few,TRBD2,TRBV28,TRBJ2-1,CASSLASGGNNEQFF,TGTGCCAGCAGTTTGGCTAGCGGGGGAAACAATGAGCAGTTCTTC
once,TRBD2,TRBV12-5,TRBJ2-1,CASGVTSGDYNEQFF,TGTGCTAGTGGTGTGACTAGCGGGGATTACAATGAGCAGTTCTTC
few,.,TRBV9,TRBJ2-2,CASSVAHGGELFF,TGTGCCAGCAGCGTAGCCCATGGCGGGGAGCTGTTTTTT
.,TRBD2,TRBV28,TRBJ2-5,CASSSGTIQETQYF,TGTGCCAGCAGTTCCGGGACTATCCAAGAGACCCAGTACTTC